The T cell receptor (beta chain) under discussion was sequenced for a study of blood T cell repertoires in COVID-19. Background on the study: Acute and convalescent COVID-19 specimens originated in the United States, Italy and Spain. PBMCs, B-cell-depleted T cells, or T cells provided the cDNA or gDNA that made up the material.

Trimming at V came to 6 bases and at J to 8 bases, leaving 7 bases not matched to a gene. CDR1 is MDHEN, CDR2 SYDVKM, per germline. This CDR3 contains 14 residues. In the original analysis: Nucleated cell number was recorded as an estimate derived from reference gene primer amplification. Clones were sequenced by immunoSEQ multiplex PCR, and TCRdb holds only the in-frame ones, with some missing. V and J calls and clone size follow that table, whereas D and trimming were derived from the DNA. The table has about 83,000 clones, roughly 90% seen once. The sample comprised peripheral blood. The V call is TRBV28, the J call TRBJ1-2, with 12 bases matching TRBD1. This receptor was taken from a woman over 75 with active or convalescent COVID-19. The CDR3 loop reads CASRAGTGGAGYTF. The CDR3 bases are TGTGCCAGCAGGGCCGGGACAGGGGGCGCGGGCTACACCTTC.